Listed here is a single TCR beta chain. Its antigen remains unidentified. CDR1 and CDR2 (germline): SGHDN, FVKESK. The V segment lost 3 bases and the J segment 2 bases; nucleotides outside the gene matches: 6. This CDR3 contains 15 residues. The data derive from a study of T cell clonotyping in hematopoietic cell transplantation. Time point here: recipient sample about 28 days before transplant, after cytoreduction. TCRdb keeps only in-frame clones here, not all; method: immunoSEQ multiplex PCR. The data hold tens of thousands of clones, with roughly 95% observed a single time. Points from the study as a whole: Recipient TCR diversity dropped after transplant; expanded clonotypes rose from day 30 to 180.

This sequence joins TRBV14 and TRBJ1-2, with 7 positions matching TRBD1. This TCR was sampled from a man aged 35-49 years with chronic myeloid leukemia. Some clones in this sample may be carry-over from other donors' samples. The sequencing used peripheral blood mononuclear cells, collected before stem cell transplant. As DNA, the CDR3 is TGTGCCAGCAGCCACGATTCGACAGGGAACTATGGCTACACCTTC. Translated: CASSHDSTGNYGYTF.